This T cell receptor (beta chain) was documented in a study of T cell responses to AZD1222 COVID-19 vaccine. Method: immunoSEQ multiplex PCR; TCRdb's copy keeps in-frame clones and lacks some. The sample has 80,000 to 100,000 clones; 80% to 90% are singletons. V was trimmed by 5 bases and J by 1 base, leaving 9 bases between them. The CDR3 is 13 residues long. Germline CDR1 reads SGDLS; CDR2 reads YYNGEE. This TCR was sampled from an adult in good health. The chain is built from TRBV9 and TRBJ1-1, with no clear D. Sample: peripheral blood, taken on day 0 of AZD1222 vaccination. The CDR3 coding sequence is TGTGCCAGCAGTGAAGCCCAGAACACTGAAGCTTTCTTT. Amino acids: CASSEAQNTEAFF.